This T cell receptor beta chain was observed in a study of Ad26.COV2.S vaccination and SARS-CoV-2 variants. Study as a whole: Participants got Ad26.COV2.S intramuscularly, once or twice 56 days apart.

Stated treatment: some 19 received Ad26.COV2.S at low or high dose, single or two shots; roughly five received placebo; per-sample allocation not given. Vaccine and placebo recipients were sampled on day 63 after the first injection. Points from the study as a whole: Analyses that measured TCR breadth and depth may have underestimated total T cell responses. It was vaccine recipients, not placebo recipients, who had the higher spike-specific TCR breadth.

Profiled with immunoSEQ multiplex PCR; TCRdb holds only in-frame clones, not every one. Of fewer than 400,000 clones listed, roughly nine tenths are singletons. Concerning this clone itself: What it binds is unknown.

The CDR3 runs 13 residues. CDR1 is SNHLY, CDR2 FYNNEI, per germline. Trimming shortened V by 1 base and J by 3 bases, and 6 bases separated the two germline ends. The rearrangement links TRBV2 to TRBJ1-1; no clear D. This clonotype was obtained from a person aged 18-65 years who received the Ad26.COV2.S COVID-19 vaccine or a placebo. The specimen was peripheral blood, collected in a trial of Ad26.COV2.S vaccine versus placebo. For the CDR3, the DNA is TGTGCCAGCAGTGAAGGGAGGGACACTGAAGCTTTCTTT. It is translated as CASSEGRDTEAFF.